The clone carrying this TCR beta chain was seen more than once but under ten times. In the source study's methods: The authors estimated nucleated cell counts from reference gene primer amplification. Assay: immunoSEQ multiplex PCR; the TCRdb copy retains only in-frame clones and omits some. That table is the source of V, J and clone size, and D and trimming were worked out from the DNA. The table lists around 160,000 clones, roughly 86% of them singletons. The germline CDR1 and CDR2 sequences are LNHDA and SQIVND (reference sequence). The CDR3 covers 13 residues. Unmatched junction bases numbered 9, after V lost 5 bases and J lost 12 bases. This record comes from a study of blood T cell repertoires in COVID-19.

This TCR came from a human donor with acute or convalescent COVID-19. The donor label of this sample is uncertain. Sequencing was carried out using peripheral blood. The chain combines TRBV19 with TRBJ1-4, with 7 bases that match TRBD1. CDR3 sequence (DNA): TGTGCCAGTAGTGTTAACAGGGGCTACGAACTGTTTTTT. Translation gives CASSVNRGYELFF.